This T cell receptor (beta chain) was recorded in a study of vaccination and CD4 T cells after COVID-19. Study results and limitations: Reactive clonotype counts went from median approximately 23 after infection to around 38 after vaccination, nonsignificantly.

This CDR3 contains 15 residues. CDR1 SNHLY and CDR2 FYNNEI come from the germline V gene. The germline V and J ends were trimmed by 6 bases and 0 bases, with 12 bases remaining between them. As regards this clonotype: What it binds is unknown.

Once obtained from cultured CD4+ T cells, the DNA was sequenced using the Oncomine TCR Beta short-read assay. TCRdb re-analysed the PCR reads in MiXCR, keeping a single row per CDR3 protein. The sample yields approximately 21,000 distinct CDR3 sequences, about 50% seen once. Treatment given: approximately 9-day PBMC culture with coronavirus spike peptide pools or control peptides (ViraFEST assay). TCRs were sequenced by ViraFEST after antigen-specific T cells had been expanded with peptide pools. At both days 3 and 7, half the medium was replaced with fresh IL-2 medium. After culture for approximately nine days, isolation of CD4+ T cells was performed by negative selection.

This clonotype originated in a human donor who had recovered from COVID-19. V is TRBV2 and J is TRBJ1-5, with D maybe TRBD1 (6 bases). The sample comprised CD4+ T cells from blood, cultured in vitro. In DNA form, the CDR3 reads TGTGCCAGCAGAGGGGGTGGATATAGCAATCAGCCCCAGCATTTT. It yields the protein CASRGGGYSNQPQHF.